This T cell receptor beta chain originates from a study of breast tumors, draining lymph nodes, adjacent tissues. The CDR3 spans 12 residues. Germline V lookup: CDR1 LGHDT, CDR2 YNNKEL (reference sequence). Trimming took 1 base from V and 7 from J, leaving 8 bases between them. This clonotype was seen many times. MiXCR, applied by TCRdb to the multiplex PCR reads, yields one record per CDR3 protein. The profile shows about 180,000 distinct CDR3 sequences, 30% to 35% of them singletons. The lymph nodes were axillary draining lymph nodes from breast cancer patients. This TCR was sampled from a female donor with breast cancer. Some clones in this sample may be carry-over from other donors' samples. J is TRBJ2-7 and V is TRBV3-1; maybe TRBD2 (6 bases). The sequencing input was axillary lymph node tissue. The CDR3 is CASSQVGGEQYF. CDR3 sequence (DNA): TGTGCCAGCAGCCAAGTTGGGGGGGAGCAGTACTTC.